This T cell receptor beta chain was obtained from a study of CD8 T cells in ankylosing spondylitis. Study-level results: Significantly higher representation of disease-linked clones was reported for matched ankylosing spondylitis synovial fluid. Clones that were linked to disease were CD8+ and were relatively rare in peripheral blood. Both synovial fluid and blood in reactive arthritis had previously been reported to carry some motif variants. Among TCR beta sequences, a motif of several highly homologous variants appeared characteristic of ankylosing spondylitis blood.

This clonotype was detected ten times or more. Its antigen remains unknown. TCRdb reprocessed the 5' RACE reads via MiXCR and lists one record per CDR3 protein. Among about 220,000 distinct CDR3 sequences listed, 6% to 8% were seen once. CDR3 length: 12 residues. Germline assignment: CDR1 LGHNA and CDR2 YNFKEQ. V lost 0 bases and J 9 bases, leaving 6 bases between the germline ends. The chain couples TRBV4-2 to TRBJ2-1; D remains ambiguous. The sample taken for sequencing was blood, either unsorted or a sorted T cell fraction (not recorded which). This receptor was taken from a male donor with ankylosing spondylitis. The CDR3 DNA reads as TGTGCCAGCAGCCAAGACAGAGGTGAGCAGTTCTTC. This sequence encodes CASSQDRGEQFF.